This T cell receptor beta chain was retrieved from a study of cytomegalovirus exposure and HLA in healthy donors. Study findings and constraints: The authors later found most CMV-associated TCR beta chains appeared HLA-restricted.

CDR1 and CDR2 (germline): SGHTA, FQGNSA. The CDR3 extends over 17 amino acids. V gave up 2 bases and J gave up 5 bases, with 19 bases separating them. Remarks on this clone: As yet, its antigen is unknown.

13 Jbeta primers and 60 Vbeta primers were used for the PCR. Assay: immunoSEQ multiplex PCR; the TCRdb copy retains only in-frame clones and omits some. The sample records more than 90,000 clones, about 70% being singletons. Material: PBMCs. This TCR was sampled from a human donor in good health. The chain links TRBV7-2 to TRBJ2-1, with TRBD1 as a possible D gene (6 bases). For the CDR3, the DNA is TGTGCCAGCAGCTTAAGTGGTGGGACATCGACTGACAATGAGCAGTTCTTC. This sequence encodes CASSLSGGTSTDNEQFF. Looking up the rest from reference TRBV7-2 and TRBJ2-1 gives the full variable domain: GAGVSQSPSNKVTEKGKDVELRCDPISGHTALYWYRQSLGQGLEFLIYFQGNSAPDKSGLPSDRFSAERTGGSVSTLTIQRTQQEDSAVYLCASSLSGGTSTDNEQFFGPGTRLTVL.